This TCR beta chain was identified during a study of blood T cell repertoires in COVID-19. Study-level background: There were acute and convalescent COVID-19 samples, and they came from the United States, Italy and Spain. T cells, B-cell-depleted T cells, or PBMCs supplied cDNA or gDNA.

Using immunoSEQ multiplex PCR, the repertoire was profiled, and TCRdb retains in-frame clones only, with some absent. The sample lists 65,000 to 90,000 clones, over 60% occurring once. Seattle researchers signed up patients amid active infection and tracked them longitudinally. The CDR3 length is 13 residues. V lost 1 base, J lost 4 bases, and 9 bases lay in between. CDR1 and CDR2 from the germline V gene are SGHNT and YYREEE (reference sequence). Sequencing was carried out using peripheral blood. V is TRBV5-4 and J is TRBJ2-7; D may be TRBD1 (5 bases). This TCR derives from a man in his 70s with COVID-19, enrolled during active disease. In DNA form, the CDR3 reads TGTGCCAGCAGCTTGCATCAGGGTTACGAGCAGTACTTC. Its translation is CASSLHQGYEQYF.